These 14 T cell receptor beta chains were sequenced from one sample in a study of blood T cell repertoires in COVID-19. Libraries were prepared by immunoSEQ multiplex PCR; TCRdb keeps only in-frame clonotypes and omits some of them. The table has approximately 260,000 clones, 75% to 90% seen once. Sample: peripheral blood. The receptor source for this set is a woman aged 70-85 years with COVID-19, enrolled during active disease.

The chain carries TRBV27 and TRBJ1-5; D is ambiguous. The CDR3 consists of 11 residues. Germline V gives CDR1 MNHEY, CDR2 SMNVEV (reference sequence). The V end was cut by 3 bases, the J end by 6 bases, with 3 bases between. DNA of the CDR3: TGTGCCAGCAGTTTGAGTCAGCCCCAGCATTTT. Encoded protein: CASSLSQPQHF.

J is TRBJ1-1 and V is TRBV6-6; D gene unclear. The CDR3 totals 10 residues. V lost 7 bases and J lost 8, with 8 bases in between. Germline CDR1 is MNHNY and CDR2 is SVGAGI (reference sequence). The CDR3 bases are TGTGCCAGCACTAGAGGAGAAGCTTTCTTT. Translated: CASTRGEAFF.

The CDR3 here is CASSLFGAEERKLFF. The CDR3 nucleotides read TGTGCCAGCAGTTTATTTGGGGCAGAGGAACGAAAACTGTTTTTT. The V call is TRBV28, the J call TRBJ1-4, with TRBD1 as a possible D gene (5 bases). Trimming pared 1 base from V and 10 bases from J, leaving 16 bases between. The germline V gene has CDR1 MDHEN and CDR2 SYDVKM. The CDR3 has 15 amino acids.

The chain is built from TRBV3-1 (or the pseudogene TRBV3-2) and TRBJ1-4; D might be TRBD1 (5 bases). V was shortened by 4 bases and J by 6 bases, with 12 bases between the two germline ends. This CDR3 is built from 14 residues. Germline loops: CDR1 LGHDT, CDR2 YNNKEL (reference sequence). The CDR3 here is CASSPILGDEKLFF. CDR3 nucleotide sequence: TGTGCCAGCAGCCCTATATTAGGGGATGAAAAACTGTTTTTT.

This chain connects TRBV3-1 (or the pseudogene TRBV3-2) to TRBJ2-7; 10 bases are a match to TRBD2. The germline gives CDR1 LGHDT, CDR2 YNNKEL (reference sequence). The CDR3 has 18 amino acids. Unmatched junction bases numbered 11, after V lost 1 base and J lost 2 bases. CDR3: CASSQGLPSGSSTYEQYF. The CDR3 region has the DNA TGTGCCAGCAGCCAAGGTTTGCCTAGCGGGAGTTCTACCTACGAGCAGTACTTC.

The genes are TRBV19 and TRBJ2-5; 10 nucleotides match TRBD2. The CDR3 runs 16 residues. Germline CDR1 reads LNHDA; CDR2 reads SQIVND (reference sequence). V gave up 5 bases and J gave up 1 base; unmatched junction bases: 7. The CDR3 loop is CASSWSGTSAQETQYF. DNA for the CDR3: TGTGCCAGTAGTTGGTCCGGGACTAGCGCCCAAGAGACCCAGTACTTC. The entire variable domain, with the rest obtained from reference TRBV19 and TRBJ2-5, is as follows: DGGITQSPKYLFRKEGQNVTLSCEQNLNHDAMYWYRQDPGQGLRLIYYSQIVNDFQKGDIAEGYSVSREKKESFPLTVTSAQKNPTAFYLCASSWSGTSAQETQYFGPGTRLLVL.

The CDR3 nucleotides read TGTGCCAGCAGTTACTTCCTCGGGGAGCTGTTTTTT. Protein product: CASSYFLGELFF. The gene calls are TRBV6-2 or TRBV6-3 and TRBJ2-2; D ambiguous. The CDR3 extends over 12 amino acids. Germline-derived CDR1 and CDR2 are MNHEY and SVGEGT. The V end was cut by 1 base, the J end by 7 bases, with 4 bases between.

V usage is TRBV7-9 and J usage is TRBJ1-2, with a possible D match to TRBD1 (6 bases). CDR1 is SEHNR, CDR2 FQNEAQ, per germline (reference sequence). Trimming cost V 2 bases and J 6 bases, with 13 bases left between them. The CDR3 runs to 14 residues. This chain's CDR3 is CASSLKDRGNGYTF. DNA for the CDR3: TGTGCCAGCAGCTTAAAGGACAGAGGGAATGGCTACACCTTC.

The V and J genes are TRBV14 and TRBJ1-6; D unresolved. The CDR3 covers 12 residues. Germline CDR1 reads SGHDN; CDR2 reads FVKESK. V gave up 2 bases and J gave up 10 bases, with 6 bases separating them. The CDR3 nucleotides read TGTGCCAGCAGCCAAAGGCGGTCACCCCTCCACTTT. Protein product: CASSQRRSPLHF.

The V call is TRBV27, the J call TRBJ2-5; D unclear. The length of the CDR3 is 13 residues. Germline CDR1 and CDR2: MNHEY and SMNVEV (reference sequence). Trimming left V 4 bases short and J 2 bases short, with 8 bases between. The CDR3 is CASSWAGQETQYF. The CDR3, as DNA: TGTGCCAGCAGTTGGGCCGGACAAGAGACCCAGTACTTC.

The chain uses TRBV7-8 and TRBJ1-5; 7 positions match TRBD1. J lost 3 bases, V lost 9 bases, and 11 bases had no gene match. Germline values: CDR1 SGHVS, CDR2 FQNEAQ. CDR3 length: 15 residues. This CDR3 reads CASSPGTAFNQPQHF. Here the CDR3 DNA reads TGTGCCAGTTCCCCCGGGACAGCATTCAATCAGCCCCAGCATTTT. The full variable domain, rest sourced from reference TRBV7-8 and TRBJ1-5, is GAGVSQSPRYKVAKRGQDVALRCDPISGHVSLFWYQQALGQGPEFLTYFQNEAQLDKSGLPSDRFFAERPEGSVSTLKIQRTQQEDSAVYLCASSPGTAFNQPQHFGDGTRLSIL.

The chain joins TRBV6-2 or TRBV6-3 to TRBJ2-7, with 8 bases matching TRBD1. Germline V CDR1 and CDR2: MNHEY, SVGEGT. J gave up 5 bases and V 6 bases, and 9 bases lay outside the gene matches. The CDR3 totals 14 residues. CDR3 nucleotide sequence: TGTGCCAGCAGACCTTGGACAGGGTATGACGAGCAGTACTTC. Residues: CASRPWTGYDEQYF.

The CDR3 is CASSLWSKRENTGELFF. Written as DNA, the CDR3 is TGTGCCAGCAGTTTATGGTCAAAGCGGGAGAACACCGGGGAGCTGTTTTTT. This chain joins TRBV28 and TRBJ2-2, with TRBD2 matching over 7 bases. The germline CDR1 and CDR2 sequences are MDHEN and SYDVKM. This CDR3 comprises 17 residues. V was pared by 0 bases and J by 1 base, with 5 bases of the junction left unmatched. Looking up the rest from reference TRBV28 and TRBJ2-2 gives the full variable domain: DVKVTQSSRYLVKRTGEKVFLECVQDMDHENMFWYRQDPGLGLRLIYFSYDVKMKEKGDIPEGYSVSREKKERFSLILESASTNQTSMYLCASSLWSKRENTGELFFGEGSRLTVL.

V usage is TRBV19 and J usage is TRBJ1-6, with D perhaps matching TRBD1 (6 bases). The CDR3 loop spans 14 amino acids. CDR1 LNHDA and CDR2 SQIVND come from the germline V gene (reference sequence). The V end lost 8 bases, the J end lost 10 bases, and 18 bases lay between the germline ends. The chain's CDR3 is CASRPRGGRSPLHF. For the CDR3, the DNA is TGTGCCAGTCGCCCTAGGGGGGGCAGATCACCCCTCCACTTT.